This TCR beta chain was sequenced for a study of blood T cell repertoires in COVID-19. Libraries were prepared by immunoSEQ multiplex PCR; TCRdb keeps only in-frame clonotypes and omits some of them. The data contain about 300,000 clones, around 90% of them singletons. The clonotype comes from a man between 60 and 70 years old who had recovered from COVID-19. Material for sequencing was PBMCs or T cells enriched from blood (not recorded which).

In nucleotides, the CDR3 is TGTGCCAGCAGCTGGTCGACAGGGGGCTCTCAGCCCCAGCATTTT. It yields the protein CASSWSTGGSQPQHF. The V call is TRBV11-2, the J call TRBJ1-5; 10 bases align to TRBD1. Germline CDR1 reads SGHAT; CDR2 reads FQNNGV. V shed 4 bases and J 6 bases; nucleotides not matched to a gene: 6. The CDR3 loop spans 15 amino acids.